This section outlines one T cell receptor (beta chain) sequence together with its context. Antigen: not known. The CDR3 runs to 16 residues. Deletions cut 1 base from V and 0 bases from J, with 9 bases between. In germline, CDR1 is SGHAT, CDR2 FQDESV (reference sequence). Expressed TCRB transcripts were sequenced after all isolated RNA was converted to cDNA. Clones were read by immunoSEQ multiplex PCR, and TCRdb kept only the in-frame ones, dropping some. Here the sample spans approximately 260,000 clones, around 25% being singletons. The data were taken from a study of beta chain features in type 1 diabetes. Findings and limits, study-wide: Shortening that was moderate but significant affected the TCRB CDR3s of Type 1 diabetes patients in all four CD4+ subsets. Sequencing of cDNA might inflate the share of cells that strongly express TCR.

The receptor was derived from a woman aged 30 to 39 with type 1 diabetes. Sequencing input: naive CD4+ T cells from blood. This sequence joins TRBV11-1 and TRBJ2-2, with D maybe TRBD2 (5 bases). Here the CDR3 DNA reads TGTGCCAGCAGCTTAGAGGCGGACTCGAACACCGGGGAGCTGTTTTTT. This gives the protein CASSLEADSNTGELFF.